The clone carrying this T cell receptor (beta chain) was detected many times. As yet, its antigen is unknown. Trimming cost V 4 bases and J 0 bases, with 16 bases left between them. Germline assignment: CDR1 SGHVS and CDR2 FQNEAQ. The CDR3 covers 16 residues. The study enrolled patients aged 18 to 65 with newly diagnosed hyperthyroidism of under 2 months' duration. On the basis of clinical symptoms, serum thyroxine and TRAb, thyroid ultrasound and orbital computed tomography, diagnoses were made. This specimen comes from a study of T cells in Graves' hyperthyroidism and ophthalmopathy. Study findings and constraints: Among clonotypes expanded in thyroid above 0.001, most were also found in blood.

TCR beta CDR3 regions were amplified from RNA. The HTBI primer set served for first-round RT-PCR of the TCR CDR3. Each CDR3 protein gets one entry after TCRdb re-called the multiplex PCR reads with MiXCR. The sample lists around 300,000 distinct CDR3 sequences, about 25% occurring once. This receptor was identified in a man in his forties with Graves' hyperthyroidism that later progressed to Graves' ophthalmopathy. This rearrangement joins TRBV7-8 to TRBJ2-7; D is perhaps TRBD1 (6 bases). The sequenced sample consisted of blood. The CDR3 is CASSYESRDNSYEQYF. The CDR3 coding sequence is TGTGCCAGCAGCTACGAATCTCGGGACAACTCCTACGAGCAGTACTTC.